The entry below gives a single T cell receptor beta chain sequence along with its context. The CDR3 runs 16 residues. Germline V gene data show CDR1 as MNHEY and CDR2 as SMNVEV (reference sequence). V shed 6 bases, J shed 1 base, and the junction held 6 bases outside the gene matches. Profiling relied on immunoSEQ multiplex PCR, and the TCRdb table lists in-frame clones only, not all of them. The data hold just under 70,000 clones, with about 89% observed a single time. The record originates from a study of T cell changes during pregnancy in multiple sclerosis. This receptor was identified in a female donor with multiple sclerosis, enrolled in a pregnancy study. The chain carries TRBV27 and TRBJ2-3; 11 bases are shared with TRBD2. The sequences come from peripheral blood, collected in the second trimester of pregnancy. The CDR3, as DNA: TGTGCCAGCAGATGGGGGACTAGCGGAGGCACAGATACGCAGTATTTT. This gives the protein CASRWGTSGGTDTQYF.